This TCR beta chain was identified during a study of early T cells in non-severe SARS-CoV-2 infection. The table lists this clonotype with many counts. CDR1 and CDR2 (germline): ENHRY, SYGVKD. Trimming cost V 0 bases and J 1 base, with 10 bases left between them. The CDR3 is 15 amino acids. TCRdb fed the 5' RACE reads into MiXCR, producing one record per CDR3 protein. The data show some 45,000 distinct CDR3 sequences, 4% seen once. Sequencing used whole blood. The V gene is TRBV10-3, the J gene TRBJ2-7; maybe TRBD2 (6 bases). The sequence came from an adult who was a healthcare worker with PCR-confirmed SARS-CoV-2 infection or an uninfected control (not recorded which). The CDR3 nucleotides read TGTGCCATCAGTGAGTCTTCGGGACTTTCCTACGAGCAGTACTTC. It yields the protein CAISESSGLSYEQYF.